A single T cell receptor beta chain is shown here with its context. What it recognizes is unknown. The data were obtained in a study of CD8 T cells in Susac syndrome. An amount of RNA that ranged from about 0.45 to 1 ug was reverse transcribed with random hexamers. TCRdb itself ran the immunoSEQ multiplex PCR reads through MiXCR, one entry per CDR3 protein. The sample holds around 130,000 distinct CDR3 sequences; 90% to 95% are singletons and the top ten take over 0.2%. Germline values: CDR1 MDHEN, CDR2 SYDVKM. With V trimmed by 6 bases and J by 4 bases, 15 bases remained unmatched. CDR3 size: 16 residues. Regarding the study as a whole: That the number of individuals in its TCR sequencing and HLA analysis was relatively small was acknowledged by the study.

V usage is TRBV28 and J usage is TRBJ2-7; 7 nucleotides match TRBD2. This clonotype was sampled from a human donor with multiple sclerosis. Specimen: CD8+ T cells from PBMCs. CDR3 protein: CASSPPEGLVGYEQYF. CDR3 nucleotides: TGTGCCAGCAGCCCGCCCGAAGGACTAGTTGGGTACGAGCAGTACTTC.